This T cell receptor (beta chain) emerged from a study of T-cell memory formation after mild COVID-19. TCRdb ran MiXCR on the 5' RACE reads and lists one entry per CDR3 protein. Of hundreds of thousands of distinct CDR3 sequences listed, 20% to 30% are singletons. This CDR3 contains 14 residues. V gave up 3 bases and J gave up 1 base, with 9 bases separating them. This clonotype was sampled from an adult woman who had mild COVID-19 (a few samples of this study predate the infection). Cell type and time point are not known. V is TRBV12-3 or TRBV12-4 and J is TRBJ1-1; D unclear. Sequences were obtained from PBMCs or a T cell subset sorted from them (not recorded which). As DNA, the CDR3 is TGTGCCAGCAGTTTGATTCTAGGGAACACTGAAGCTTTCTTT. Translation gives CASSLILGNTEAFF.